A selection of T cell receptor beta chains follows, all from one sample in a study of T-cell memory formation after mild COVID-19. TCRdb analysed the 5' RACE reads with MiXCR anew, one entry per CDR3 protein. This table holds around 300,000 distinct CDR3 sequences, roughly a fifth found once. The source material was PBMCs or a T cell subset sorted from them (not recorded which). The receptors stem from a man aged 18-30 years who had mild COVID-19 (a few samples of this study predate the infection). Cell type and time point are not known. CDR3s include the opening cysteine and the closing phenylalanine or tryptophan. D genes are given only for firm matches. Size tells how often a clone was seen (once, few, many) or the class of an expanded clone, and some rows leave it out.

TRBJ1-2	NA	TRBV14	NA	TGTGCCAGCAGCCAGAGGAGGGATATGGGCTATGGCTACACCTTC	CASSQRRDMGYGYTF
TRBJ2-5	few	TRBV3-1	NA	TGTGCCAGCAGCCAAGGTGACGGACAAGAGACCCAGTACTTC	CASSQGDGQETQYF
TRBJ2-5	NA	TRBV29-1	NA	TGCAGCGTTGGCCAGGGACACAAGCAAGAGACCCAGTACTTC	CSVGQGHKQETQYF
TRBJ1-5	few	TRBV7-3	NA	TGTGCCAGCAGCCCCGGACGCGGAGTAGGGCAGCCCCAGCATTTT	CASSPGRGVGQPQHF
TRBJ1-5	many	TRBV4-1	NA	TGCGCCAGCAGCGTCCGAGGGGTTAGCAATCAGCCCCAGCATTTT	CASSVRGVSNQPQHF
TRBJ1-2	NA	TRBV6-6	TRBD1	TGTGCCAGCAGTTATGAGGGACAGGGAATGGGCTACACCTTC	CASSYEGQGMGYTF
TRBJ2-1	NA	TRBV29-1	NA	TGCAGCGTTGAAACGGACCTCCAGTTCTTC	CSVETDLQFF
TRBJ2-5	NA	TRBV18	NA	TGTGCCAGCTCACCAAGAATCCTTCAAGAGACCCAGTACTTC	CASSPRILQETQYF
TRBJ1-5	many	TRBV7-3	NA	TGTGCCAGCAGCTTACCTGCCGACAGGAACCGAAATCAGCCCCAGCATTTT	CASSLPADRNRNQPQHF
TRBJ2-2	few	TRBV12-3/TRBV12-4	NA	TGTGCCAGCGATTACACCGGGGAGCTGTTTTTT	CASDYTGELFF
TRBJ1-1	few	TRBV11-2	NA	TGTGCCAGCAGCTTTTCGGGGGCCGCGAACACTGAAGCTTTCTTT	CASSFSGAANTEAFF
TRBJ2-3	many	TRBV12-3/TRBV12-4	NA	TGTGCCAGCAGCCCAAGGGACAATCGTGCAGATACGCAGTATTTT	CASSPRDNRADTQYF
TRBJ1-5	few	TRBV5-6	NA	TGTGCCAGCAGCTTGGGAAGGGTTCAGCCCCAGCATTTT	CASSLGRVQPQHF
TRBJ2-3	few	TRBV6-1	TRBD2	TGTGCCAGCACCCGGGACTACCAGACCGATACGCAGTATTTT	CASTRDYQTDTQYF
TRBJ1-1	NA	TRBV15	NA	TGTGCCACCAGCAGAGTGAACACTGAAGCTTTCTTT	CATSRVNTEAFF
TRBJ1-1	NA	TRBV5-1	NA	TGCGCCAGCAGCCCACCCCACGGGCTGAACACTGAAGCTTTCTTT	CASSPPHGLNTEAFF
TRBJ2-5	NA	TRBV6-5	NA	TGTGCCAGCAGTTACGCACGTTTGGGGACCCAGTACTTC	CASSYARLGTQYF
TRBJ2-3	few	TRBV9	TRBD2	TGTGCCAGCAGCGCAAGGGACTACCGAAGCACAGATACGCAGTATTTT	CASSARDYRSTDTQYF
TRBJ1-2	NA	TRBV11-2	NA	TGTGCCAGCAGCTTAGGTGGAGGAGGTGGCTACACCTTC	CASSLGGGGGYTF
TRBJ2-7	few	TRBV12-3/TRBV12-4	NA	TGTGCCAGCAGTGACAGCGATATCTCCTACGAGCAGTACTTC	CASSDSDISYEQYF
TRBJ2-1	NA	TRBV7-2	TRBD2	TGTGCCAGCAGCCCCCGGCGGGGGGCGGGGAATGAGCAGTTCTTC	CASSPRRGAGNEQFF
TRBJ2-4	many	TRBV2	NA	TGTGCCAGCGGGACCGACCGAAACATTCAGTACTTC	CASGTDRNIQYF
TRBJ2-3	NA	TRBV12-3/TRBV12-4	NA	TGTGCCAGCAGACAGGGTTGGACAGATACGCAGTATTTT	CASRQGWTDTQYF
TRBJ2-7	NA	TRBV12-3/TRBV12-4	NA	TGTGCCAGCAGTTTACCCCCTAACTCCTACGAGCAGTACTTC	CASSLPPNSYEQYF
TRBJ1-1	few	TRBV20-1	NA	TGCAGTGCTAGAAATTTTGGCCAAGCTTTCTTT	CSARNFGQAFF
TRBJ1-1	few	TRBV6-6	NA	TGTGCCAGCAGGATCCACAGGGCAGACACTGAAGCTTTCTTT	CASRIHRADTEAFF
TRBJ2-5	few	TRBV3-1	TRBD2	TGTGCCAGCATAAAGGCGGGGGGGCAAGAGACCCAGTACTTC	CASIKAGGQETQYF
TRBJ1-1	NA	TRBV7-2	NA	TGTGCCAGCAGCCCGACCTTGGTGAACACTGAAGCTTTCTTT	CASSPTLVNTEAFF
TRBJ1-2	NA	TRBV7-9	TRBD1	TGTGCCAGCAGCATAACCGACAGGGGTTGGGGCTACACCTTC	CASSITDRGWGYTF
TRBJ2-2	NA	TRBV15	NA	TGTGCCACCAGCAGACAGGGGAACACCGGGGAGCTGTTTTTT	CATSRQGNTGELFF
TRBJ2-6	NA	TRBV6-2/TRBV6-3	NA	TGTGCCAGCAGTCCTCGACCCGGCTCTGGGGCCAACGTCCTGACTTTC	CASSPRPGSGANVLTF
TRBJ1-4	many	TRBV25-1	TRBD1	TGTGCCAGCAGTGAACAGGACAGGGGAAAACTGTTTTTT	CASSEQDRGKLFF
TRBJ2-7	NA	TRBV6-2/TRBV6-3	NA	TGTGCCAGCAGTCAAGAGTATAGCTCCTACGAGCAGTACTTC	CASSQEYSSYEQYF
TRBJ2-7	NA	TRBV3-1	NA	TGTGCCAGCAGCCAAGACGTGTACGAGCAGTACTTC	CASSQDVYEQYF
TRBJ2-3	few	TRBV7-8	TRBD2	TGTGCCAGCAGCCATGGCGGGGGACCAGATACGCAGTATTTT	CASSHGGGPDTQYF
TRBJ1-1	few	TRBV7-9	NA	TGTGCCAGCAGTCACCGGGCGACGAACACTGAAGCTTTCTTT	CASSHRATNTEAFF
TRBJ2-6	NA	TRBV28	TRBD1	TGTGCCAGCAGTCAAGGACAGGGTTCCTCTGGGGCCAACGTCCTGACTTTC	CASSQGQGSSGANVLTF
TRBJ2-1	few	TRBV29-1	TRBD2	TGCAGCGCCTCGACTAGCGGGGACTACAATGAGCAGTTCTTC	CSASTSGDYNEQFF
TRBJ2-1	few	TRBV20-1	NA	TGCAGTGCTCCAGACTACAGGGTCCACAATGAGCAGTTCTTC	CSAPDYRVHNEQFF
TRBJ1-5	NA	TRBV19	NA	TGTGCCAGTAGTATTGCCCCCATTTATCAGCCCCAGCATTTT	CASSIAPIYQPQHF
TRBJ1-1	NA	TRBV7-3	TRBD1	TGTGCCAGCCGGGGACAGGGAACTGGGGATGAAGCTTTCTTT	CASRGQGTGDEAFF
TRBJ1-5	NA	TRBV20-1	NA	TGCAGTGCCAATCAGACAGTGGGCCTCAATCAGCCCCAGCATTTT	CSANQTVGLNQPQHF
TRBJ2-3	NA	TRBV20-1	TRBD2	TGCAGTGCTAGAGATCTCGGCGGGGGGGGCCTGACAGATACGCAGTATTTT	CSARDLGGGGLTDTQYF
TRBJ2-3	NA	TRBV4-3	NA	TGCGCCAGCAGCCGGGGGGGGCGGCGCACAGATACGCAGTATTTT	CASSRGGRRTDTQYF